This T cell receptor (beta chain) comes out of a study of T cell repertoires in cytomegalovirus infection. CDR1 is LNHDA and CDR2 is SQIVND in the germline V gene (reference sequence). Trimming pared 1 base from V and 5 bases from J, leaving 6 bases between. This CDR3 comprises 13 residues. One entry per CDR3 protein results from TCRdb running MiXCR on the reads. This table has under 300,000 distinct CDR3 sequences, over 9% appearing once. This clonotype was detected many times. Sequencing used PBMCs. The sequence was obtained from a human donor in good health (CMV status not recorded). Some clones in this sample may be carry-over from other donors' samples. This sequence joins TRBV19 and TRBJ1-5, with no clear D. CDR3 amino acids: CASSIAPHQPQHF. CDR3 bases: TGTGCCAGTAGTATAGCACCTCATCAGCCCCAGCATTTT.